One and the same sample provided the 14 T cell receptor beta chains below, sequenced in a study of blood T cell repertoires in COVID-19 (TCRdb year 2020). Library creation used the immunoSEQ multiplex PCR assay. TCRdb's version of the immuneACCESS table is confined to in-frame rearrangements and falls short of the full clone set. An unresolved V gene accounts for under half of the shortfall where checked; the remainder is of unknown origin. For this sample there are 220,000 or so clones; approximately 78% appear just once. Of the sample, less than 9.5% falls within the top ten clones. Sequenced: peripheral blood. These receptors all come from a woman older than 75 with COVID-19, enrolled during active disease.

The chain uses TRBV5-5 and TRBJ1-5; the D gene is possibly TRBD1 (5 bases). This CDR3 region has 15 residues. The V end lost 5 bases, the J end lost 6 bases, and 18 bases lay between the germline ends. The germline V gene encodes CDR1 SGHKS and CDR2 YYEKEE (reference sequence). CDR3 bases: TGTGCCAGCAGTTACGACAGCCGGCGGGGTCAGCCCCAGCATTTT. It yields the protein CASSYDSRRGQPQHF.

In DNA form, the CDR3 reads TGTGCCAGCGCGCGGGGGTCGGCCCGAGAGACCCAGTACTTC. Its protein is CASARGSARETQYF. This chain uses TRBV18 with TRBJ2-5; the match to TRBD2 covers 7 bases. The junction had 10 bases not matched to a gene; V was cut back by 8 bases and J by 4 bases. CDR3 length: 14 residues. The V gene's germline CDR1 is KGHSH and CDR2 LQKENI.

The rearrangement links TRBV9 to TRBJ2-2; D gene uncertain. The CDR3 is 14 amino acids. Trimming removed 2 bases from V and 2 bases from J, with 7 bases in between. The germline V gene has CDR1 SGDLS and CDR2 YYNGEE. The CDR3 bases are TGTGCCAGCAGCGTCAGGTCTAACACCGGGGAGCTGTTTTTT. Protein sequence: CASSVRSNTGELFF. Using reference TRBV9 and TRBJ2-2 for the parts outside the CDR3, the full variable domain is DSGVTQTPKHLITATGQRVTLRCSPRSGDLSVYWYQQSLDQGLQFLIQYYNGEERAKGNILERFSAQQFPDLHSELNLSSLELGDSALYFCASSVRSNTGELFFGEGSRLTVL.

This sequence joins TRBV9 and TRBJ1-6; D perhaps matches TRBD1 (6 bases). V lost 3 bases, J lost 7 bases, and 11 bases lay in between. CDR3 length: 14 amino acids. The germline V gene has CDR1 SGDLS and CDR2 YYNGEE. DNA of the CDR3: TGTGCCAGCAGCGGCAGGACAGAGAATTCACCCCTCCACTTT. It specifies CASSGRTENSPLHF.

This chain joins TRBV7-3 and TRBJ2-7; D is undetermined. With 0 bases removed from V and 1 base from J, the gap between germline ends came to 7 bases. Germline CDR1 and CDR2: SGHTA and FQGTGA. The CDR3 runs 14 residues. Here the CDR3 reads CASSLTYGSYEQYF. For the CDR3, the DNA is TGTGCCAGCAGCTTAACGTACGGTTCCTACGAGCAGTACTTC.

A note on this clone: The sample has other DNA sequences that encode this CDR3 too. The chain combines TRBV18 with TRBJ2-5, with a weak D call TRBD2 (6 bases). Germline CDR1 KGHSH, CDR2 LQKENI. CDR3 length: 13 amino acids. Trimming stripped 2 bases from V and 4 bases from J, with 8 bases between. This chain's CDR3 is CASSPGLLETQYF. In DNA, the CDR3 is TGTGCCAGCTCACCAGGACTACTAGAGACCCAGTACTTC.

The chain couples TRBV25-1 to TRBJ1-2; 7 bases fit TRBD1. V was clipped by 0 bases and J by 7 bases; unmatched bases: 8. CDR3 length equals 15 residues. Germline V lookup: CDR1 MGHDK, CDR2 SYGVNS. DNA for the CDR3: TGTGCCAGCAGTGAATATGGCGGACAGGTCTCTGGCTACACCTTC. It yields the protein CASSEYGGQVSGYTF.

This clone has only a few counts. The V call is TRBV24-1, the J call TRBJ2-7; possibly TRBD2 for D (5 bases). Germline V gives CDR1 KGHDR, CDR2 SFDVKD. Trimming removed 2 bases at V and 2 bases at J, with 12 bases between. This CDR3 has 15 residues. Written as DNA, the CDR3 is TGTGCCACCAGTGATTCTTCGGCGGGTCCCTACGAGCAGTACTTC. It encodes CATSDSSAGPYEQYF.

This clone was counted a few times. The gene calls are TRBV5-1 and TRBJ1-2; unclear D gene. CDR1 SGHRS and CDR2 YFSETQ come from the germline V gene. Trimming left V 2 bases short and J 3 bases short, with 11 bases between. The CDR3 consists of 14 residues. CDR3 sequence: CASSLMGSDYGYTF. For the CDR3, the DNA is TGCGCCAGCAGCTTAATGGGCTCGGACTATGGCTACACCTTC. The full variable domain, completed using reference TRBV5-1 and TRBJ1-2, is KAGVTQTPRYLIKTRGQQVTLSCSPISGHRSVSWYQQTPGQGLQFLFEYFSETQRNKGNFPGRFSGRQFSNSRSEMNVSTLELGDSALYLCASSLMGSDYGYTFGSGTRLTVV.

The rearrangement joins TRBV29-1 to TRBJ1-2, with TRBD1 matching over 7 bases. Germline V gene lookup returns CDR1 SQVTM and CDR2 ANQGSEA. This CDR3 comprises 14 residues. The junction had 13 bases not matched to a gene; V was cut back by 6 bases and J by 6 bases. CDR3 DNA: TGCAGCGTCGAACCGGGACAGAATTTAGATGGCTACACCTTC. Protein product: CSVEPGQNLDGYTF.

The V and J genes are TRBV5-4 and TRBJ1-5; 8 bases are shared with TRBD1. From germline, CDR1 is SGHNT and CDR2 YYREEE (reference sequence). The CDR3 spans 14 residues. V lost 4 bases to trimming and J lost 5 bases; unmatched junction nucleotides: 5. The CDR3 coding sequence is TGTGCCAGCAGCAGACAGGGGCGGGATCAGCCCCAGCATTTT. It specifies CASSRQGRDQPQHF.

The chain is built from TRBV9 and TRBJ1-1, with 8 bases aligning to TRBD1. J was trimmed by 7 bases and V by 1 base; bases with no gene match: 9. The germline V gene encodes CDR1 SGDLS and CDR2 YYNGEE. The CDR3 contains 15 residues. As DNA, the CDR3 is TGTGCCAGCAGCGTATCGGGACAGGATGTTTATGAAGCTTTCTTT. It specifies CASSVSGQDVYEAFF.

V is TRBV5-1 and J is TRBJ1-6, with a weak D call TRBD1 (6 bases). V was pared by 0 bases and J by 9 bases, with 13 bases between. The CDR3 sequence is 15 residues long. Germline assignment: CDR1 SGHRS and CDR2 YFSETQ. CDR3 loop: CASSLEGDNSSPLHF. CDR3 in DNA: TGCGCCAGCAGCTTGGAGGGGGATAACAGTTCACCCCTCCACTTT.

The chain recombines TRBV24-1 with TRBJ1-5; tentatively, D is TRBD1 (5 bases). Germline assignment: CDR1 KGHDR and CDR2 SFDVKD. This CDR3 has 16 amino acids. Trimming removed 5 bases at V and 0 bases at J, with 13 bases between. DNA for the CDR3: TGTGCCACCAGTGGGCTTGACAGATATAGCAATCAGCCCCAGCATTTT. Translating it yields CATSGLDRYSNQPQHF.